This TCR beta chain emerged from a study of T cell responses to AZD1222 COVID-19 vaccine (dated by TCRdb to the early 2020s). About the investigation overall: Because spike-specific TCR depth and breadth did not differ between the two schedules, AZD1222 recipients who got a second dose at roughly 4 weeks were pooled with those who got a second dose at roughly 12 weeks. A total of approximately 240 trial participants underwent TCR sequencing, of whom roughly 210 had received two doses of AZD1222 and roughly 26 had received two doses of the MenACWY control vaccine. Trial participants were enrolled into age subgroups of 18-55, 56-69 and 70-plus years, which contained approximately 150, 28 and 58 TCR-sequenced participants, respectively.

The CDR3 regions of human TCRbeta chains were analyzed by immunosequencing. The published analysis was carried out like this. Repertoire TCRs were matched against a reference library of SARS-CoV-2-specific TCRs generated with the MIRA antigen-specificity platform. Breadth was defined as the fraction of unique TCRs that were SARS-CoV-2-associated. Depth was defined as the fraction of total T cells that were SARS-CoV-2-associated. Using the MIRA data, each spike-specific TCR was assigned both to the spike region to which the TCR was reactive and to a CD4 or CD8 class. Log10-transformed breadth and depth values were compared by one-way ANOVA with Sidak's multiple comparisons tests. In its TCRdb copy, this immuneACCESS table keeps in-frame sequences only and misses some clones. Where compared with another copy, unresolved V genes explain less than half of these, and the others have no known cause. That table gives V, J and clone size, and the DNA gave D and trimming. For this sample the table gives 130,000 or so clones, of which approximately 94% were detected only once. The ten largest clones add up to roughly 6.6% of the sample.

On the study overall, not on this receptor specifically: Participants were mostly white British and included more females than males, and it was suggested by the authors that clonal diversity may have been underestimated. The 56-69-year group was small, and its depth increase did not reach significance, likely because of low power. Nearly half of unique spike-specific TCRs reportedly recognized epitopes outside regions mutated in the B.1.351 and B.1.1.7 variants. Spike-specific TCR breadth and depth rose significantly after two AZD1222 doses compared with day 0 and with MenACWY recipients. Only five to seven AZD1222 recipients were SARS-CoV-2 seropositive at baseline, limiting conclusions about previously exposed vaccinees. Vaccine-associated CD4 TCRs spanned the whole spike protein, with dominant responses in regions 160-218 and 743-854. Because no samples from the day 14 peak response were available, repertoires could be characterized only after the peak T cell response.

What the time point label conveys for this sample: baseline before first vaccination. The vaccinee samples were drawn from two UK trials, COV001 and COV002, one of which was a single-blind randomized controlled phase 2/3 trial testing AZD1222 (ChAdOx1 nCoV-19) in healthy adults. Trial participant PBMC samples were collected at day 0 and day 28 after the second dose for TCRbeta chain sequencing. V and J are truncated by 0 bases and 3 bases respectively, leaving an intervening sequence of 6 bases. The CDR3 spans 13 residues, from the cysteine through the phenylalanine. Kept here is only the CDR3 DNA, which spans 39 bases and is read in frame from base 1. CDR1 is given as MNHEY and CDR2 as SMNVEV, both from the germline V gene (reference sequence). A remark on this clone: Its antigen is currently not known. Base qualities are not provided; no much larger clone lies one nucleotide away.

The clonotype originates from an adult in good health. The sequenced sample was peripheral blood, obtained on day 0 of AZD1222 vaccination. The chain employs TRBV27 and TRBJ2-7; no D gene call is confident. The CDR3 protein is CASSLSINYEQYF. The nucleotide sequence is given as TGTGCCAGCAGTTTATCGATTAACTACGAGCAGTACTTC.